This is a list of T cell receptor beta chains from one sample in a study of T-cell reconstitution after alpha-beta-depleted transplantation in children. Using its own MiXCR run on the PCR reads, TCRdb lists one record per CDR3 protein. The table records hundreds of thousands of distinct CDR3 sequences, roughly 7.7% of them present only once. Sequenced material: PBMCs, mostly from graft donor cells, taken 180 days after TCRalphabeta/CD19-depleted stem cell transplant. Receptor source: a male patient between 5 and 17 years old who had a stem cell transplant for acute lymphoblastic leukemia, so the T cells may come from the graft donor. Each CDR3 is given with its conserved first and last residue. Fields, in order: D gene, clone size, V gene, J gene, CDR3 protein, CDR3 DNA. The D gene is left open where the match is weak. Only some rows state a clone size, as once, few, many or a class for expanded clones.

-	few	TRBV7-6	TRBJ2-1	CASSFYRQAEQFF	TGTGCCAGCAGCTTCTACCGACAGGCCGAGCAGTTCTTC
-	many	TRBV20-1	TRBJ2-3	CSAPRLPTDTQYF	TGCAGTGCTCCTAGACTCCCAACAGATACGCAGTATTTT
-	many	TRBV20-1	TRBJ1-5	CSARRSEEYSNQPQHF	TGCAGTGCTAGAAGGTCGGAGGAGTATAGCAATCAGCCCCAGCATTTT
-	-	TRBV19	TRBJ1-4	CASSIGGTIEEKLFF	TGTGCCAGTAGTATAGGGGGGACAATCGAAGAAAAACTGTTTTTT
-	many	TRBV20-1	TRBJ2-3	CSARSNTDTQYF	TGCAGTGCGAGGAGCAACACAGATACGCAGTATTTT
TRBD1	-	TRBV12-3/TRBV12-4	TRBJ2-1	CTSSLVTRLGTGVNNEQFF	TGTACCAGCAGTTTAGTGACCCGCTTGGGGACAGGGGTTAACAATGAGCAGTTCTTC
-	many	TRBV5-5	TRBJ2-1	CASSLGPYNEQFF	TGTGCCAGCAGCTTAGGACCCTACAATGAGCAGTTCTTC
-	many	TRBV20-1	TRBJ2-2	CSARWGMGTGELFF	TGCAGTGCTAGATGGGGAATGGGCACCGGGGAGCTGTTTTTT
-	many	TRBV4-3	TRBJ2-1	CASSQDAAGPYNEQFF	TGCGCCAGCAGCCAAGACGCGGCAGGCCCCTACAATGAGCAGTTCTTC
-	many	TRBV18	TRBJ2-7	CASSPPHRAPYEQYF	TGTGCCAGCTCACCACCCCACAGGGCCCCCTACGAGCAGTACTTC
-	many	TRBV6-1	TRBJ2-3	CASIPHWDSDADTQYF	TGTGCCAGCATACCCCACTGGGACTCCGATGCGGATACGCAGTATTTT
-	many	TRBV12-3/TRBV12-4	TRBJ2-7	CASSSKSLASVPYEQYF	TGTGCCAGCAGTTCGAAATCCCTAGCTAGCGTCCCCTACGAGCAGTACTTC
TRBD1	many	TRBV7-2	TRBJ2-2	CASSRDRNTGELFF	TGTGCCAGCAGCCGGGACAGGAACACCGGGGAGCTGTTTTTT
TRBD1	many	TRBV7-2	TRBJ1-2	CASSTRTGLDGYTF	TGTGCCAGCAGCACCCGGACAGGGTTGGATGGCTACACCTTC
TRBD1	-	TRBV7-2	TRBJ1-5	CASSLTRDRAQPQHF	TGTGCCAGCAGCTTAACCCGGGACAGGGCCCAGCCCCAGCATTTT
-	-	TRBV7-9	TRBJ2-2	CASSSKGNTGELFF	TGTGCCAGCAGCTCTAAGGGAAACACCGGGGAGCTGTTTTTT
-	few	TRBV4-1	TRBJ2-1	CASSQDNEQFF	TGCGCCAGCAGCCAAGACAATGAGCAGTTCTTC
TRBD2	many	TRBV7-6	TRBJ2-3	CASSLTSGSTDTQYF	TGTGCCAGCAGCTTGACTAGCGGGAGCACAGATACGCAGTATTTT
-	many	TRBV6-5	TRBJ2-5	CASSYLFRAAQETQYF	TGTGCCAGCAGTTACCTTTTTCGGGCCGCCCAAGAGACCCAGTACTTC
-	-	TRBV27	TRBJ2-7	CASSLTGTLHHEQYF	TGTGCCAGCAGTTTGACCGGGACTCTCCACCACGAGCAGTACTTC
-	many	TRBV5-1	TRBJ1-5	CASSPGPTDQPQHF	TGCGCCAGCAGCCCGGGGCCGACCGATCAGCCCCAGCATTTT
TRBD1	many	TRBV7-8	TRBJ1-2	CASSFGTGNGYTF	TGTGCCAGCAGCTTTGGGACAGGGAACGGCTACACCTTC
-	many	TRBV20-1	TRBJ2-6	CSARDSVSGANVLTF	TGCAGTGCTAGAGATAGCGTCTCTGGGGCCAACGTCCTGACTTTC
TRBD2	many	TRBV7-8	TRBJ2-5	CASSLVVSGYQETQYF	TGTGCCAGCAGCTTAGTAGTTAGCGGGTACCAAGAGACCCAGTACTTC
-	many	TRBV29-1	TRBJ2-3	CSTTDTQYF	TGCAGCACGACAGATACGCAGTATTTT
TRBD1	many	TRBV20-1	TRBJ1-1	CSARDRGIRAEAFF	TGCAGTGCCAGGGACAGGGGGATTCGGGCTGAAGCTTTCTTT
-	many	TRBV20-1	TRBJ2-1	CSARDEQRGGRGQFF	TGCAGTGCTAGAGATGAACAGAGGGGGGGGAGGGGGCAGTTCTTC
-	many	TRBV28	TRBJ1-1	CASSLFGNLNTEAFF	TGTGCCAGCAGTTTATTTGGAAACTTGAACACTGAAGCTTTCTTT
-	few	TRBV6-1	TRBJ2-4	CASTGDLAKNIQYF	TGTGCCAGCACCGGAGACTTAGCCAAAAACATTCAGTACTTC
TRBD1	many	TRBV12-3/TRBV12-4	TRBJ1-5	CASSWGQGAGQPQHF	TGTGCCAGCAGTTGGGGACAGGGGGCGGGACAGCCCCAGCATTTT
TRBD2	many	TRBV29-1	TRBJ2-3	CSVESRGLVSQYF	TGCAGCGTTGAATCACGAGGACTAGTTTCGCAGTATTTT
-	many	TRBV12-3/TRBV12-4	TRBJ2-7	CASSSTTAAYEQYF	TGTGCCAGCAGTTCGACTACCGCCGCCTACGAGCAGTACTTC
-	many	TRBV27	TRBJ2-1	CASIGIAAYNEQFF	TGTGCCAGCATCGGGATAGCGGCCTACAATGAGCAGTTCTTC
-	many	TRBV9	TRBJ2-2	CASSVPGTGELFF	TGTGCCAGCAGCGTACCAGGGACCGGGGAGCTGTTTTTT
TRBD1	many	TRBV12-3/TRBV12-4	TRBJ1-5	CASGYRQGGNQPQHF	TGTGCCAGCGGATACCGACAGGGCGGCAATCAGCCCCAGCATTTT
-	many	TRBV20-1	TRBJ2-7	CSARPSVGGTSYEQYF	TGCAGTGCTAGGCCCTCGGTGGGCGGGACGTCCTACGAGCAGTACTTC
TRBD1	many	TRBV7-9	TRBJ2-5	CASSPFGTAGQETQYF	TGTGCCAGCAGCCCCTTCGGGACAGCTGGCCAAGAGACCCAGTACTTC
TRBD2	-	TRBV11-1	TRBJ2-5	CASSLERGTKRGERETQYF	TGTGCCAGCAGCTTAGAAAGGGGGACGAAGCGGGGGGAACGAGAGACCCAGTACTTC
TRBD2	-	TRBV27	TRBJ2-4	CASSSGLGNIQYF	TGTGCCAGCAGTTCCGGACTAGGGAACATTCAGTACTTC
TRBD1	many	TRBV24-1	TRBJ2-1	CATSDTGTGELYEQFF	TGTGCCACCAGTGATACCGGGACAGGGGAATTATATGAGCAGTTCTTC
TRBD1	many	TRBV7-3	TRBJ1-6	CASSFNPQGLDGSPLHF	TGTGCCAGCAGCTTTAACCCACAGGGGCTGGACGGTTCACCCCTCCACTTT
TRBD1	many	TRBV25-1	TRBJ1-1	CASRQGAVTEAFF	TGTGCCAGCAGGCAGGGGGCGGTCACTGAAGCTTTCTTT
-	many	TRBV18	TRBJ2-7	CASSPVRASYEQYF	TGTGCCAGCTCACCGGTAAGGGCCTCCTACGAGCAGTACTTC
TRBD2	-	TRBV7-8	TRBJ2-1	CASSFGTSGPSSYNEQFF	TGTGCCAGCAGCTTTGGGACTAGCGGGCCCAGCTCCTACAATGAGCAGTTCTTC
-	many	TRBV27	TRBJ1-5	CASRQGSQPQHF	TGTGCCAGCAGGCAGGGTAGTCAGCCCCAGCATTTT
TRBD1	many	TRBV12-3/TRBV12-4	TRBJ2-7	CASSLETGGSYEQYF	TGTGCCAGCAGTTTAGAGACAGGGGGCTCCTACGAGCAGTACTTC
-	many	TRBV20-1	TRBJ2-7	CSAPLKTSSYEQYF	TGCAGTGCTCCCCTTAAGACTAGTTCATACGAGCAGTACTTC
-	many	TRBV6-1	TRBJ2-3	CASSGAVNGLDTQYF	TGTGCCAGCAGTGGGGCTGTCAACGGGTTAGATACGCAGTATTTT
-	many	TRBV4-1	TRBJ1-1	CASRAPTLNTEAFF	TGCGCCAGCAGGGCCCCCACACTGAACACTGAAGCTTTCTTT
-	many	TRBV9	TRBJ2-3	CASSLSGRGGPDTQYF	TGTGCCAGCAGCCTAAGTGGAAGGGGAGGCCCAGATACGCAGTATTTT
TRBD2	many	TRBV7-3	TRBJ2-2	CASSLKGGTSGTGELFF	TGTGCCAGCAGCTTAAAGGGTGGGACTAGTGGGACCGGGGAGCTGTTTTTT
TRBD2	few	TRBV28	TRBJ2-7	CASSSPSGTSYEQYF	TGTGCCAGCAGTTCCCCTAGCGGGACCTCCTACGAGCAGTACTTC
-	many	TRBV5-1	TRBJ2-3	CASSLAGRRSGLSGITDTQYF	TGCGCCAGCAGCTTAGCAGGCCGGCGGTCAGGCCTTAGCGGAATCACAGATACGCAGTATTTT
TRBD2	many	TRBV4-1	TRBJ2-3	CASSFPSGGSTDTQYF	TGCGCCAGCAGCTTCCCTAGCGGGGGTAGCACAGATACGCAGTATTTT
TRBD2	many	TRBV28	TRBJ2-7	CASSSLLAGASYEQYF	TGTGCCAGCAGTTCCCTACTAGCGGGAGCGTCCTACGAGCAGTACTTC
-	many	TRBV4-1	TRBJ1-6	CASSQDRAARNSPLHF	TGCGCCAGCAGCCAAGATAGAGCAGCCCGTAATTCACCCCTCCACTTT
-	many	TRBV3-1	TRBJ1-5	CASSQETDTRPQHF	TGTGCCAGCAGCCAAGAAACCGACACGCGGCCCCAGCATTTT
TRBD1	-	TRBV4-1	TRBJ1-1	CASSQADRGGEAFF	TGCGCCAGCAGCCAAGCCGACAGGGGGGGTGAAGCTTTCTTT
-	many	TRBV5-6	TRBJ2-4	CASSLVSPDYKNIQYF	TGTGCCAGCAGCTTGGTCTCTCCGGATTACAAAAACATTCAGTACTTC
-	many	TRBV20-1	TRBJ2-5	CSARELGRVSSFGETQYF	TGCAGTGCTAGAGAGCTGGGGCGGGTCTCCTCCTTCGGGGAGACCCAGTACTTC